Each of the 27 T cell receptor beta chains below was sequenced from the same sample in a study of T cells in localized non-small cell lung cancer. TCRdb keeps only in-frame clones here, not all; method: immunoSEQ multiplex PCR. Found here are 20,000 to 30,000 clones, 86% of them singletons; the top ten hold under 6.5%. The sequencing used peripheral blood, collected before any cancer treatment. These receptors all stem from a male donor at least 60 years old with stage II squamous cell lung carcinoma.

The genes are TRBV30 and TRBJ1-2, with D possibly TRBD1 on 5 matching bases. This CDR3 contains 14 residues. Trimming took 1 base from V and 1 from J, leaving 10 bases between them. Per germline, CDR1 GTSNPN and CDR2 SVGIG (reference sequence). For the CDR3, the DNA is TGTGCCTGGAGTGCCCTAGGACATAACTATGGCTACACCTTC. It encodes CAWSALGHNYGYTF.

The V and J genes are TRBV7-2 and TRBJ2-3; 8 nucleotides align to TRBD2. V gave up 1 base and J gave up 8 bases; unmatched junction bases: 2. The CDR3 has 13 residues. Per the germline V gene, CDR1 is SGHTA and CDR2 is FQGNSA. The CDR3 DNA sequence: TGTGCCAGCAGCTTAGGCGGGGGGCGTACGCAGTATTTT. Translation gives CASSLGGGRTQYF.

The sample holds a few counts of this clone. CDR3 sequence reads: CASSLALGDSYGYTF. The CDR3 DNA is TGTGCCAGCAGCTTAGCCCTAGGGGACAGCTATGGCTACACCTTC. The genes are TRBV7-9 and TRBJ1-2; TRBD1 agrees at 7 bases. The CDR3 runs to 15 residues. Germline trimming cut 0 bases from V and 4 bases from J; bases unmatched to any gene: 5. CDR1 SEHNR and CDR2 FQNEAQ come from the germline V gene (reference sequence).

This chain joins TRBV7-2 and TRBJ1-5; 8 positions agree with TRBD1. J gave up 2 bases and V 5 bases, and 5 bases lay outside the gene matches. Looked up from germline, CDR1 is SGHTA and CDR2 is FQGNSA. This CDR3 spans 15 amino acids. CDR3 amino acids: CASSPKTGGNQPQHF. CDR3 nucleotide sequence: TGTGCCAGCAGCCCTAAGACAGGGGGCAATCAGCCCCAGCATTTT.

V gene TRBV11-2 combines with J gene TRBJ1-2; D call uncertain. The CDR3 covers 13 residues. Germline V gene lookup returns CDR1 SGHAT and CDR2 FQNNGV. V was clipped by 4 bases and J by 8 bases, with 14 bases between them. This chain's CDR3 is CASSSLASRGYTF. In DNA, the CDR3 is TGTGCCAGCAGCTCGCTAGCCAGCCGGGGCTACACCTTC.

The gene calls are TRBV7-8 and TRBJ1-5; D may be TRBD1 (6 bases). This CDR3 spans 16 amino acids. V shed 1 base and J shed 0 bases, with 10 bases lying between them. Germline V CDR1 and CDR2: SGHVS, FQNEAQ. CDR3 sequence: CASSLEGGASNQPQHF. CDR3 nucleotides: TGTGCCAGCAGCTTAGAGGGGGGGGCTAGCAATCAGCCCCAGCATTTT.

This clone was found once. The chain uses TRBV6-6 and TRBJ2-5; the match to TRBD1 covers 8 bases. The CDR3 runs 15 residues. V was clipped by 2 bases and J by 9 bases; unmatched bases: 11. Germline V gene lookup returns CDR1 MNHNY and CDR2 SVGAGI (reference sequence). CDR3 in amino acids: CASSYTGQGPGAQYF. In nucleotides, the CDR3 is TGTGCCAGCAGTTACACCGGACAGGGCCCGGGGGCCCAGTACTTC.

This chain connects TRBV7-3 to TRBJ2-1, with a possible D match to TRBD2 (5 bases). Germline values: CDR1 SGHTA, CDR2 FQGTGA. V was shortened by 3 bases and J by 5 bases, with 11 bases between the two germline ends. This CDR3 is built from 14 residues. The CDR3 reads CASSLSGVNNEQFF. The DNA of the CDR3 is TGTGCCAGCAGCTTGAGCGGAGTTAACAATGAGCAGTTCTTC.

The V and J genes are TRBV7-2 and TRBJ1-2; unclear D gene. Trimming took 5 bases from V and 8 from J, leaving 15 bases between them. Per the germline V gene, CDR1 is SGHTA and CDR2 is FQGNSA. CDR3 length: 13 residues. The CDR3 reads CASSPYLTGGYTF. CDR3 nucleotide sequence: TGTGCCAGCAGCCCCTACTTGACTGGCGGCTACACCTTC.

V gene TRBV7-9 combines with J gene TRBJ2-5; tentative D call: TRBD2 (5 bases). Trimming stripped 1 base from V and 6 bases from J, with 21 bases between. Germline V gene sequence: CDR1 SEHNR, CDR2 FQNEAQ (reference sequence). CDR3 length: 17 residues. CDR3 bases: TGTGCCAGCAGCTTAGACGCAGGAGGCCTCTCCGGGAAGACCCAGTACTTC. Translated: CASSLDAGGLSGKTQYF.

J is TRBJ1-1 and V is TRBV5-4; the match to TRBD1 covers 11 bases. Looked up from germline, CDR1 is SGHNT and CDR2 is YYREEE (reference sequence). J was trimmed by 2 bases and V by 2 bases; bases with no gene match: 8. This CDR3 is built from 17 residues. Here the CDR3 reads CASSFGQGAGVNTEAFF. DNA for the CDR3: TGTGCCAGCAGCTTCGGACAGGGGGCGGGGGTAAACACTGAAGCTTTCTTT.

The V call is TRBV5-6, the J call TRBJ2-2; TRBD1 is a possible D gene (6 bases). Germline V gives CDR1 SGHDT, CDR2 YYEEEE. V lost 2 bases and J lost 5, with 13 bases in between. The CDR3 is 15 amino acids. For the CDR3, the DNA is TGTGCCAGCAGCTTCCAGGGGATCGGGACCGGGGAGCTGTTTTTT. Translated: CASSFQGIGTGELFF. The whole variable domain, filled in from reference TRBV5-6 and TRBJ2-2, reads DAGVTQSPTHLIKTRGQQVTLRCSPKSGHDTVSWYQQALGQGPQFIFQYYEEEERQRGNFPDRFSGHQFPNYSSELNVNALLLGDSALYLCASSFQGIGTGELFFGEGSRLTVL.

This chain links TRBV15 with TRBJ1-4; 9 bases are shared with TRBD1. J was trimmed by 6 bases and V by 0 bases; bases with no gene match: 2. From germline, CDR1 is LNHNV and CDR2 YYDKDF (reference sequence). The CDR3 covers 15 residues. The CDR3: CATSRDGTGYEKLFF. CDR3 in DNA: TGTGCCACCAGCAGAGACGGGACAGGGTATGAAAAACTGTTTTTT.

J is TRBJ1-2 and V is TRBV5-4, with D possibly matching TRBD1 (5 bases). The germline CDR1 and CDR2 sequences are SGHNT and YYREEE (reference sequence). Trimming took 2 bases from V and 4 from J, leaving 9 bases between them. The CDR3 runs to 13 residues. This chain's CDR3 is CASSLDRAYGYTF. The CDR3 DNA reads as TGTGCCAGCAGCTTAGACAGAGCCTATGGCTACACCTTC.

The V gene is TRBV30, the J gene TRBJ1-1; D is ambiguous. CDR3 size: 16 residues. Germline CDR1 reads GTSNPN; CDR2 reads SVGIG (reference sequence). The V end was cut by 1 base, the J end by 0 bases, with 15 bases between. The CDR3 DNA sequence: TGTGCCTGGAGTGAACTAACCGGTATCTTGAACACTGAAGCTTTCTTT. It specifies CAWSELTGILNTEAFF.

CDR3 region: CAQGRGSDTQYF. The DNA for the CDR3 is TGTGCCCAGGGGCGCGGGTCAGATACGCAGTATTTT. V and J are TRBV30 and TRBJ2-3; perhaps TRBD1 as D (6 bases). CDR3 length: 12 residues. Trimming took 8 bases from V and 4 from J, leaving 13 bases between them. Germline V gene data show CDR1 as GTSNPN and CDR2 as SVGIG (reference sequence).

V usage is TRBV5-4 and J usage is TRBJ1-2; 8 nucleotides line up with TRBD1. With V trimmed by 4 bases and J by 0 bases, 11 bases remained unmatched. This CDR3 has 17 amino acids. The germline V gene encodes CDR1 SGHNT and CDR2 YYREEE (reference sequence). CDR3 region: CASSQDAGTGSNYGYTF. CDR3 DNA sequence: TGTGCCAGCAGCCAAGATGCCGGGACAGGATCTAACTATGGCTACACCTTC.

The chain carries TRBV5-1 and TRBJ1-4, with a possible D match to TRBD1 (5 bases). Germline assignment: CDR1 SGHRS and CDR2 YFSETQ. V was cut by 0 bases and J by 7 bases, with 13 bases left in between. The CDR3 has 15 residues. The CDR3 here is CASSLVGQGGEKLFF. In DNA, the CDR3 is TGCGCCAGCAGCTTGGTTGGCCAGGGTGGTGAAAAACTGTTTTTT.

The CDR3 region is CASSQGSGVNTGELFF. In DNA form, the CDR3 reads TGTGCCAGCAGCCAAGGGAGCGGAGTGAACACCGGGGAGCTGTTTTTT. This chain joins TRBV14 and TRBJ2-2, with D possibly TRBD2 on 5 matching bases. Germline V gives CDR1 SGHDN, CDR2 FVKESK. The CDR3 is made up of 16 amino acids. Trimming left V 1 base short and J 1 base short, with 10 bases between.

The CDR3 loop reads CASSQRDSETQYF. CDR3 nucleotide sequence: TGCGCCAGCAGCCAACGGGACAGTGAGACCCAGTACTTC. The rearrangement joins TRBV4-1 to TRBJ2-5, with 7 bases lining up with TRBD1. The germline V gene encodes CDR1 MGHRA and CDR2 YSYEKL. The CDR3 totals 13 residues. V lost 2 bases and J lost 5; bases outside the gene matches: 2.

The rearrangement joins TRBV28 to TRBJ1-2; D is unresolved. CDR3 length: 11 residues. V was clipped by 8 bases and J by 8 bases, with 12 bases between them. The germline CDR1 and CDR2 sequences are MDHEN and SYDVKM. The chain's CDR3 is CASGVAEGYTF. The CDR3 DNA reads as TGTGCCAGCGGTGTTGCTGAAGGCTACACCTTC.

The V call is TRBV7-2, the J call TRBJ2-7; 16 bases line up with TRBD2. This CDR3 has 15 amino acids. The V segment lost 4 bases and the J segment 7 bases; nucleotides outside the gene matches: 4. In germline, CDR1 is SGHTA, CDR2 FQGNSA. The CDR3 sequence: CASSSGLAGGEEQYF. The CDR3 DNA reads TGTGCCAGCAGCTCGGGACTAGCGGGAGGGGAGGAGCAGTACTTC.

The J gene is TRBJ2-5, the V gene TRBV18; D not certain. The germline V gene encodes CDR1 KGHSH and CDR2 LQKENI. V lost 4 bases to trimming and J lost 4 bases, with 10 bases between them. The CDR3 totals 13 residues. The CDR3 DNA reads as TGTGCCAGCTCACTACGCTATGGAGAGACCCAGTACTTC. It yields the protein CASSLRYGETQYF. Drawing the rest from reference TRBV18 and TRBJ2-5, the complete variable domain is NAGVMQNPRHLVRRRGQEARLRCSPMKGHSHVYWYRQLPEEGLKFMVYLQKENIIDESGMPKERFSAEFPKEGPSILRIQQVVRGDSAAYFCASSLRYGETQYFGPGTRLLVL.

This chain connects TRBV6-1 to TRBJ2-3, with D tentatively TRBD2 (6 bases). Germline V gene lookup returns CDR1 MNHNS and CDR2 SASEGT. The CDR3 totals 14 residues. The V gene lost 8 bases and the J gene lost 3 bases, with 15 bases spanning the gap. The CDR3 spells CASAWGSGTDTQYF. For the CDR3, the DNA is TGTGCCAGCGCCTGGGGCAGCGGGACAGATACGCAGTATTTT.

On this clone: The identical CDR3 is also encoded by other nucleotide sequences in the sample. The chain employs TRBV6-1 and TRBJ1-5; D remains ambiguous. This CDR3 has 15 amino acids. Trimming shortened V by 0 bases and J by 4 bases, and 10 bases separated the two germline ends. CDR1 MNHNS and CDR2 SASEGT come from the germline V gene. DNA of the CDR3: TGTGCCAGCAGTGAAGCCGGCCAGCAAAATCAGCCCCAGCATTTT. It yields the protein CASSEAGQQNQPQHF.

The CDR3 sequence: CASSLEGVAGTKTQYF. The CDR3 DNA reads TGTGCCAGCAGCTTAGAGGGAGTAGCGGGAACGAAGACCCAGTACTTC. The J gene is TRBJ2-5, the V gene TRBV7-2; 8 positions agree with TRBD2. Germline CDR1 and CDR2: SGHTA and FQGNSA. V was pared by 1 base and J by 6 bases, with 10 bases of the junction left unmatched. The CDR3 covers 16 residues.

The gene calls are TRBV28 and TRBJ2-5, with 10 bases that match TRBD2. CDR1 is MDHEN, CDR2 SYDVKM, per germline. CDR3 length: 15 residues. Trimming removed 5 bases from V and 1 base from J; junction bases left unmatched: 4. In DNA, the CDR3 is TGTGCCAGCAGTGGTAGCGGGAGGCCCCAAGAGACCCAGTACTTC. Amino acid sequence: CASSGSGRPQETQYF.